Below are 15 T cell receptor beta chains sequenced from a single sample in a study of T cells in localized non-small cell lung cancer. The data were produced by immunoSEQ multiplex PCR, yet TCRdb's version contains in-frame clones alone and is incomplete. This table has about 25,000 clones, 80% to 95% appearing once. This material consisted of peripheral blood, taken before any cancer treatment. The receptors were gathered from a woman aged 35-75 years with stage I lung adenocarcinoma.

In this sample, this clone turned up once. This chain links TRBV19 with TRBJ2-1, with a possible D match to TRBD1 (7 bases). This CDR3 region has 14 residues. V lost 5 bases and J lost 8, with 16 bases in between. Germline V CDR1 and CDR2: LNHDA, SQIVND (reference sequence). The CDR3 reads CASSAQGGVDEQFF. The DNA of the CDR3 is TGTGCCAGTAGTGCGCAGGGGGGAGTGGATGAGCAGTTCTTC.

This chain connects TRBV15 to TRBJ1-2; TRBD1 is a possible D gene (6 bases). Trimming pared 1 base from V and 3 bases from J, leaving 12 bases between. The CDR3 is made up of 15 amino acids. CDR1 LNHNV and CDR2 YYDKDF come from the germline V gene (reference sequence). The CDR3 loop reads CATSRAGAEYYGYTF. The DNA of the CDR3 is TGTGCCACCAGCAGAGCGGGGGCTGAGTACTATGGCTACACCTTC.

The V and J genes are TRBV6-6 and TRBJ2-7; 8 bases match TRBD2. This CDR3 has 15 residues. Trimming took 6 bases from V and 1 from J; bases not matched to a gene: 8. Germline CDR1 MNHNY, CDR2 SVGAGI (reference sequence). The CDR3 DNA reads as TGTGCCAGCAGGGATCGGGAGGGCGGATCCTACGAGCAGTACTTC. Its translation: CASRDREGGSYEQYF.

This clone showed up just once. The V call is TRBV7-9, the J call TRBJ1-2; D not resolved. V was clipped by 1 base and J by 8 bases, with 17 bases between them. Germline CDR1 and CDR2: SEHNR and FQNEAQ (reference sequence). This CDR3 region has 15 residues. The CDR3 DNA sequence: TGTGCCAGCAGCTTAGACGTGGGCCTCCTAGGGGGCTACACCTTC. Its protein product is CASSLDVGLLGGYTF.

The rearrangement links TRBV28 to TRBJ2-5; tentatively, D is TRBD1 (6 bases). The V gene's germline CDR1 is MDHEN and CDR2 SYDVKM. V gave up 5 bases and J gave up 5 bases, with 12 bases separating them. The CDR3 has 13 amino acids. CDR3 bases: TGTGCCAGCAGTCAGGACAGAGCGGAGACCCAGTACTTC. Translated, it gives CASSQDRAETQYF. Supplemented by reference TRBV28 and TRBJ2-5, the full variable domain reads DVKVTQSSRYLVKRTGEKVFLECVQDMDHENMFWYRQDPGLGLRLIYFSYDVKMKEKGDIPEGYSVSREKKERFSLILESASTNQTSMYLCASSQDRAETQYFGPGTRLLVL.

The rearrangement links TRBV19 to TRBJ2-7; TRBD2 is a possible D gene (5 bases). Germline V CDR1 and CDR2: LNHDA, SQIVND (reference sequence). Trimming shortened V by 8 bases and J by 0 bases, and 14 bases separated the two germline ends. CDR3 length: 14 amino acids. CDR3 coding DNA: TGTGCCAGTTCTTCCGCGGAGGACTCCTACGAGCAGTACTTC. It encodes CASSSAEDSYEQYF.

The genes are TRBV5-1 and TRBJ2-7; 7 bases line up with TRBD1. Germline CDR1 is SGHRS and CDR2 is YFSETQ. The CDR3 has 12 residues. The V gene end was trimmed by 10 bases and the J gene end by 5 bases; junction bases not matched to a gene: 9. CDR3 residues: CASRTGPDEQYF. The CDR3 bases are TGCGCCTCTCGGACAGGTCCAGACGAGCAGTACTTC.

CDR3 sequence: CASAVRDSSEKLFF. CDR3 nucleotides: TGCGCCAGCGCCGTCCGGGACAGCTCCGAAAAACTGTTTTTT. This chain joins TRBV5-1 and TRBJ1-4; 7 bases line up with TRBD1. J lost 8 bases, V lost 7 bases, and 11 bases had no gene match. The CDR3 is made up of 14 amino acids. In germline, CDR1 is SGHRS, CDR2 YFSETQ.

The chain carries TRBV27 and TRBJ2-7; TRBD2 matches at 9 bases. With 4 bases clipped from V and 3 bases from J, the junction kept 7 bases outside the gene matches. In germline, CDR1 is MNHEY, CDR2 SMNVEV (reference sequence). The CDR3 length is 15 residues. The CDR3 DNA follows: TGTGCCAGCAGTTCGTTGACTAGCGGCGACTACGAGCAGTACTTC. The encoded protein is CASSSLTSGDYEQYF.

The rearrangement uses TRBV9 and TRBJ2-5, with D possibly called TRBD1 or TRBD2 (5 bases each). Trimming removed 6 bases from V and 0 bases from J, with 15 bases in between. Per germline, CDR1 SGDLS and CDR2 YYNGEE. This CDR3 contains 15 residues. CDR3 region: CASTSGNGNQETQYF. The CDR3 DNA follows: TGTGCCAGCACTTCAGGGAACGGGAACCAAGAGACCCAGTACTTC.

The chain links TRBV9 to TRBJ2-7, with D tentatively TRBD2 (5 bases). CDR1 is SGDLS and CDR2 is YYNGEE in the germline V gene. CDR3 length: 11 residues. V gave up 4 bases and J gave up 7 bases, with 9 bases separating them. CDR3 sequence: CASSRGSEQYF. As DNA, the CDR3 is TGTGCCAGCAGCCGAGGGTCGGAGCAGTACTTC.

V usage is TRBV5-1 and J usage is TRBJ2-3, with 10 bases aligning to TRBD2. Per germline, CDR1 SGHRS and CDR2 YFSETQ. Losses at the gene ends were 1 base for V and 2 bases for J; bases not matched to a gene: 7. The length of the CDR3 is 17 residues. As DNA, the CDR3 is TGCGCCAGCAGCTTGTCGATAGCGGGAGGTTCCACAGATACGCAGTATTTT. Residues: CASSLSIAGGSTDTQYF.

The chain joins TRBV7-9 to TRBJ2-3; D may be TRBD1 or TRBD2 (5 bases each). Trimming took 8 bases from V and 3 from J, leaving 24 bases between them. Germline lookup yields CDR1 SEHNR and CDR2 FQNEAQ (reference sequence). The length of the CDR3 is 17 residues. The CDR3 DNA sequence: TGTGCCAGCGTCGGAGGCTCAGGGAATGGCCTAACAGATACGCAGTATTTT. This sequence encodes CASVGGSGNGLTDTQYF.

CDR3 amino acids: CASSLYGEQFF. CDR3 nucleotides: TGTGCCAGCAGTTTATATGGTGAGCAGTTCTTC. The rearrangement uses TRBV27 and TRBJ2-1; D unclear. CDR1 and CDR2 from the germline V gene are MNHEY and SMNVEV (reference sequence). This CDR3 is built from 11 residues. V shed 1 base and J shed 9 bases, with 4 bases lying between them.

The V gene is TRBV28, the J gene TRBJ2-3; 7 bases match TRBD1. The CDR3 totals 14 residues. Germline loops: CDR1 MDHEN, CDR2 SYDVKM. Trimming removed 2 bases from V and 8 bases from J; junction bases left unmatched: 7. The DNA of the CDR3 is TGTGCCAGCAGTTTAGGACAGGCCGCGGTTACGCAGTATTTT. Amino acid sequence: CASSLGQAAVTQYF.